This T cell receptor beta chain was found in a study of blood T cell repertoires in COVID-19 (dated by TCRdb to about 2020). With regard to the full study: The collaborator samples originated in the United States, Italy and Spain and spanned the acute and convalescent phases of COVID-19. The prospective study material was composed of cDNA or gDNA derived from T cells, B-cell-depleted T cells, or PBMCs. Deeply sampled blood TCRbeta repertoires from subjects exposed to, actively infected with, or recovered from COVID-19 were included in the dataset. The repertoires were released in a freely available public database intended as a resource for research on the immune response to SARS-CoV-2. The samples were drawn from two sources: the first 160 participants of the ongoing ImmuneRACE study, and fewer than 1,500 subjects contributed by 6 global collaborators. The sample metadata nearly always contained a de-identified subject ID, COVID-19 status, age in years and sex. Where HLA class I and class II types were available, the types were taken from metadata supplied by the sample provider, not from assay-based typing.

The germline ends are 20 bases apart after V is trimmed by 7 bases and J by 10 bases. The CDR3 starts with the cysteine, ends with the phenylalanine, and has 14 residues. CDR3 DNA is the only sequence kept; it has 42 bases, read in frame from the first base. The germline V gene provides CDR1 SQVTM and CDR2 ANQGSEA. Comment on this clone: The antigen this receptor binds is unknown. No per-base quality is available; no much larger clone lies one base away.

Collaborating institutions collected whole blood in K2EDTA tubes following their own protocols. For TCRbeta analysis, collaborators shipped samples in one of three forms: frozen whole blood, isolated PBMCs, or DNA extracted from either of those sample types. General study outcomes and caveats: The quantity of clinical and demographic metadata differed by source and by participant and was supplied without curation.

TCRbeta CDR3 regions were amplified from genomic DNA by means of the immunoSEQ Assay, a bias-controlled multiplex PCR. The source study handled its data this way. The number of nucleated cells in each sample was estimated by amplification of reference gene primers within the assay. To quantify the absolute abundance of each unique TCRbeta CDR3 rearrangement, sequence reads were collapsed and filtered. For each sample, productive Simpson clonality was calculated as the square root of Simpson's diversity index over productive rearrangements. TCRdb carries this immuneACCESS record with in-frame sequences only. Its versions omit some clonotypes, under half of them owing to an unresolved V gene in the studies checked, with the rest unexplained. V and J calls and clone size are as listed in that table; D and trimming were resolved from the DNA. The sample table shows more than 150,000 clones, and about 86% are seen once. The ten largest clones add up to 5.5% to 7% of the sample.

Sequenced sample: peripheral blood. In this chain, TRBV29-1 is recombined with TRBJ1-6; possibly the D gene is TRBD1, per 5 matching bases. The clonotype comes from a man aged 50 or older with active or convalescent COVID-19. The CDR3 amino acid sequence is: CSAGEGQVGSPLHF. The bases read TGCAGCGCCGGGGAGGGGCAGGTCGGCTCACCCCTCCACTTT.